Listed below are T cell receptor beta chains from one sample, sequenced in a study of CD8 T cells in ankylosing spondylitis. MiXCR was run by TCRdb on the 5' RACE reads, yielding one entry per CDR3 protein. The sample carries around 130,000 distinct CDR3 sequences, 15% to 20% recorded once. Sequencing was done on a sample of blood, either unsorted or a sorted T cell fraction (not recorded which). Every receptor here comes from a male donor with ankylosing spondylitis. Both conserved end residues are part of each CDR3. D genes are given only for firm matches. A clone size is listed for some rows: how often the clone was seen (once, few, many), or a class if it is expanded.

>TRBV7-3|.|TRBJ2-1|few
CASSPRDSYNEQFF
TGTGCCAGCAGCCCGCGGGACAGCTACAATGAGCAGTTCTTC
>TRBV20-1|TRBD2|TRBJ2-7|.
CSATGTKNYEQYF
TGCAGTGCTACCGGGACTAAAAACTACGAGCAGTACTTC
>TRBV2|.|TRBJ1-4|.
CASSERDEKLFF
TGTGCCAGCAGTGAAAGGGATGAAAAACTGTTTTTT
>TRBV28|.|TRBJ1-3|.
CASSLMAVGNTIYF
TGTGCCAGCAGTTTGATGGCGGTCGGAAACACCATATATTTT
>TRBV24-1|.|TRBJ2-3|.
CATSDYDRGADSDTQYF
TGTGCCACCAGTGACTACGATCGGGGGGCTGATTCAGATACGCAGTATTTT
>TRBV12-3/TRBV12-4|.|TRBJ2-7|.
CAISFLVGRRAVSYEQYF
TGTGCCATCAGTTTTTTGGTAGGGCGTAGGGCCGTCTCTTACGAGCAGTACTTC
>TRBV27|TRBD2|TRBJ2-7|few
CASSLGTSGRAYEQYF
TGTGCCAGCAGTTTAGGGACTAGCGGGAGAGCCTACGAGCAGTACTTC
>TRBV29-1|TRBD1|TRBJ1-2|few
CSVVGGLNYGYTF
TGCAGCGTTGTAGGGGGCCTTAACTATGGCTACACCTTC
>TRBV2|.|TRBJ1-6|.
CASSRPTEYNSPLHF
TGTGCCAGCAGCCGCCCTACAGAGTATAATTCTCCCCTCCACTTT
>TRBV7-8|.|TRBJ1-5|.
CASSPRSADSNQPQHF
TGTGCCAGCAGCCCAAGGTCGGCAGATAGCAATCAGCCCCAGCATTTT
>TRBV4-2|.|TRBJ2-5|few
CASSLLRGETQYF
TGTGCCAGCAGCCTCCTAAGGGGAGAGACCCAGTACTTC
>TRBV24-1|.|TRBJ2-2|.
CATSDPTGELFF
TGTGCCACCAGTGATCCTACCGGGGAGCTGTTTTTT
>TRBV27|TRBD1|TRBJ2-7|few
CASSIRQGLVYEQYF
TGTGCCAGCAGTATTAGACAGGGGTTAGTCTACGAGCAGTACTTC
>TRBV6-1|.|TRBJ1-1|.
CASSEWGPGGTEAFF
TGTGCCAGCAGTGAATGGGGGCCGGGTGGCACTGAAGCTTTCTTT
>TRBV29-1|.|TRBJ2-1|.
CSVERGPTWVGNEQFF
TGCAGCGTTGAACGTGGGCCTACATGGGTAGGGAATGAGCAGTTCTTC
>TRBV6-2/TRBV6-3|.|TRBJ1-1|.
CASTQTVNTEAFF
TGTGCCAGCACCCAAACGGTGAACACTGAAGCTTTCTTT
>TRBV28|TRBD2|TRBJ2-1|few
CASIRLAGGPYNEQFF
TGTGCCAGCATTAGACTAGCGGGAGGGCCCTACAATGAGCAGTTCTTC
>TRBV7-6|.|TRBJ1-1|.
CASSLEGKEAFF
TGTGCCAGCAGCTTAGAGGGGAAAGAAGCTTTCTTT
>TRBV7-8|.|TRBJ2-7|many
CASSERDSSYEQYF
TGTGCCAGCAGCGAACGGGACTCCTCCTACGAGCAGTACTTC
>TRBV9|.|TRBJ2-7|.
CASSVGAPSSYEQYF
TGTGCCAGCAGCGTAGGGGCCCCTAGCTCCTACGAGCAGTACTTC
>TRBV29-1|TRBD2|TRBJ2-7|many
CSVDAGTSGSLYEQYF
TGCAGCGTTGATGCCGGGACTAGCGGGAGCTTATACGAGCAGTACTTC
>TRBV7-3|TRBD1|TRBJ1-1|.
CASSQGGANTEAFF
TGTGCCAGCAGCCAAGGGGGCGCGAACACTGAAGCTTTCTTT
>TRBV20-1|TRBD1|TRBJ2-7|few
CSARRQGDYEQYF
TGCAGTGCTAGAAGGCAGGGGGACTACGAGCAGTACTTC
>TRBV9|.|TRBJ2-2|.
CASSEVDDARFPGELFF
TGTGCCAGCAGCGAAGTTGATGATGCCCGGTTCCCCGGGGAGCTGTTTTTT
>TRBV4-1|.|TRBJ2-7|.
CASSPRGGVSYEQYF
TGCGCCAGCAGCCCCAGGGGAGGGGTCTCCTACGAGCAGTACTTC
>TRBV28|.|TRBJ2-7|.
CASRSTETYEQYF
TGTGCCAGCAGGTCGACTGAGACCTACGAGCAGTACTTC
>TRBV9|.|TRBJ2-2|.
CASPANTGELFF
TGTGCCAGCCCCGCGAACACCGGGGAGCTGTTTTTT
>TRBV10-3|TRBD2|TRBJ2-3|.
CAITAGTSGSVDTQYF
TGTGCCATCACCGCCGGGACTAGCGGGAGCGTAGATACGCAGTATTTT
>TRBV10-3|.|TRBJ2-2|.
CAITESNTGELFF
TGTGCCATAACAGAATCGAACACCGGGGAGCTGTTTTTT
>TRBV12-3/TRBV12-4|.|TRBJ2-7|many
CASSSQGVPGSYEQYF
TGTGCCAGCAGTTCACAGGGAGTACCCGGCTCCTACGAGCAGTACTTC
>TRBV12-3/TRBV12-4|.|TRBJ2-7|.
CASSLNHRYEQYF
TGTGCCAGCAGTTTAAATCACCGCTACGAGCAGTACTTC
>TRBV27|TRBD2|TRBJ2-1|.
CASSQGTSGNNEQFF
TGTGCCAGCAGTCAAGGGACTAGCGGAAACAATGAGCAGTTCTTC
>TRBV24-1|.|TRBJ2-3|.
CAVGGDSVGTDTQYF
TGTGCAGTGGGGGGAGACAGCGTAGGAACAGATACGCAGTATTTT
>TRBV27|.|TRBJ1-1|many
CASSFGGGRAFF
TGTGCCAGCAGTTTCGGTGGGGGTCGCGCTTTCTTT
>TRBV10-3|TRBD2|TRBJ2-2|.
CAISRPGLENTGELFF
TGTGCCATCAGTAGGCCGGGACTAGAGAACACCGGGGAGCTGTTTTTT
>TRBV5-1|.|TRBJ2-7|.
CASSLEAFFYEQYF
TGCGCCAGCAGCTTGGAGGCTTTTTTCTACGAGCAGTACTTC
>TRBV6-2/TRBV6-3|.|TRBJ1-1|.
CASLGLEAFF
TGTGCCAGCTTGGGCCTTGAAGCTTTCTTT
>TRBV5-1|TRBD2|TRBJ2-7|many
CASSPGDYPYEQYF
TGCGCCAGCAGCCCGGGGGACTATCCCTACGAGCAGTACTTC
>TRBV2|.|TRBJ2-7|.
CASSGTDIYYEQYF
TGTGCCAGCAGTGGGACAGACATTTACTACGAGCAGTACTTC
>TRBV27|.|TRBJ2-3|many
CASSFGSTDTQYF
TGTGCCAGCAGTTTCGGTAGCACAGATACGCAGTATTTT
>TRBV7-9|.|TRBJ2-7|few
CASSLVGHSYEQYF
TGTGCCAGCAGCTTAGTAGGCCACTCCTACGAGCAGTACTTC
>TRBV7-9|.|TRBJ2-2|.
CASSPKLSTADTGELFF
TGTGCCAGCAGCCCCAAGCTCAGCACGGCGGACACCGGGGAGCTGTTTTTT
>TRBV7-9|.|TRBJ2-7|many
CASSPETVSYEQYF
TGTGCCAGCAGCCCAGAGACAGTTTCCTACGAGCAGTACTTC
>TRBV6-6|TRBD1|TRBJ2-7|few
CASSVQGDLEQYF
TGTGCCAGCAGCGTGCAGGGGGATCTCGAGCAGTACTTC
>TRBV27|.|TRBJ1-2|.
CASSSSGAQRGYTF
TGTGCCAGCAGTTCCTCCGGGGCACAGCGGGGCTACACCTTC
>TRBV2|.|TRBJ2-2|few
CASMDTNTGELFF
TGTGCCAGCATGGATACCAACACCGGGGAGCTGTTTTTT
>TRBV9|.|TRBJ1-3|few
CASSVGGAHHTIYF
TGTGCCAGCAGCGTAGGAGGGGCCCATCACACCATATATTTT